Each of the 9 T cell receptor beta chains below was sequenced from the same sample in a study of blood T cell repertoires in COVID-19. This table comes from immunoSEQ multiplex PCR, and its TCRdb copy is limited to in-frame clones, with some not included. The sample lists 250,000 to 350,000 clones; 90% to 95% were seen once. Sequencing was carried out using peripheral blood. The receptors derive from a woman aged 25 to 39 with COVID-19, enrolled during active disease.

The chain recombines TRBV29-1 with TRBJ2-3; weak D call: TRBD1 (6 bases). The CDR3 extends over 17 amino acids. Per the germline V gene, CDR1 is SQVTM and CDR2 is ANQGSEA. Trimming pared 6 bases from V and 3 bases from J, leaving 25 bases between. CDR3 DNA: TGCAGCGTGGAAAAAACTGGGGGCAGTTTGGATACAGATACGCAGTATTTT. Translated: CSVEKTGGSLDTDTQYF.

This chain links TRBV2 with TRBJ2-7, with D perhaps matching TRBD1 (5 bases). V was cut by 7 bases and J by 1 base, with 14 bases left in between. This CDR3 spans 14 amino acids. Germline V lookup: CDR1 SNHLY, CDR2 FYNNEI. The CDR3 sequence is CASIGQGYSYEQYF. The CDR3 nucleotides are TGTGCCAGCATAGGGCAGGGTTATTCCTACGAGCAGTACTTC.

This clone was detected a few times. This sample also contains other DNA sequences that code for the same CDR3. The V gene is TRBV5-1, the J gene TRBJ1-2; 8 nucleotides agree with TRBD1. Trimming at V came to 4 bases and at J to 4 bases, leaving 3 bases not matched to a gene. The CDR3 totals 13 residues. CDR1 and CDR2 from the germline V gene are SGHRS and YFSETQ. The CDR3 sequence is CASSPDRVYGYTF. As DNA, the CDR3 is TGCGCCAGCAGCCCGGACAGGGTCTATGGCTACACCTTC.

The CDR3 is CASSYHEGPTEAFF. The CDR3 DNA reads TGTGCCAGCAGTTACCACGAGGGTCCAACTGAAGCTTTCTTT. The rearrangement uses TRBV6-2 or TRBV6-3 and TRBJ1-1, with no clear D. This CDR3 has 14 residues. The V end was cut by 2 bases, the J end by 5 bases, with 12 bases between. In germline, CDR1 is MNHEY, CDR2 SVGEGT.

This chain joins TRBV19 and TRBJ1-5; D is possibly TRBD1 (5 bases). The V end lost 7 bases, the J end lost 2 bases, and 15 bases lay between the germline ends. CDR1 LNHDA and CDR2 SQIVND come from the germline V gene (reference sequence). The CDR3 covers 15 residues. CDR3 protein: CASTWDLEGNQPQHF. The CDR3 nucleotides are TGTGCCAGTACTTGGGACTTGGAGGGCAATCAGCCCCAGCATTTT.

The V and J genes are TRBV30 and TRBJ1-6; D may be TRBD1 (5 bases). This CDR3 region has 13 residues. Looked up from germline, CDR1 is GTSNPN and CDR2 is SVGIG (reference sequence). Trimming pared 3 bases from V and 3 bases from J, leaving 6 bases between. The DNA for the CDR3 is TGTGCCTGGAGAGGGGTCTATAATTCACCCCTCCACTTT. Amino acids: CAWRGVYNSPLHF.

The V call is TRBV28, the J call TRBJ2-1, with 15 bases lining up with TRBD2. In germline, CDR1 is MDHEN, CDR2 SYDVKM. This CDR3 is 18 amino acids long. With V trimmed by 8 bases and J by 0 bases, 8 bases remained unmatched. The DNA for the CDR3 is TGTGCCAGCGGGACTAGCGGGAGGCCCACCTACTCCTACAATGAGCAGTTCTTC. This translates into CASGTSGRPTYSYNEQFF.

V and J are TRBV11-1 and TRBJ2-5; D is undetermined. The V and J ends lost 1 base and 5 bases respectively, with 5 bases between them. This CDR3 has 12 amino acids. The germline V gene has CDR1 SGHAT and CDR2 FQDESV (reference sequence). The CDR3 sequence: CASSLVGETQYF. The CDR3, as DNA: TGTGCCAGCAGCTTAGTGGGCGAGACCCAGTACTTC.

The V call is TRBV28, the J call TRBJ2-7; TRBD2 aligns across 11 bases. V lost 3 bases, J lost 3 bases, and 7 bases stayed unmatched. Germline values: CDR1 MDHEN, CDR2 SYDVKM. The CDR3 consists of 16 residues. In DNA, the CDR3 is TGTGCCAGCAGTTTTTCCCTAGCGGGAGGAAACTACGAGCAGTACTTC. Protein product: CASSFSLAGGNYEQYF.